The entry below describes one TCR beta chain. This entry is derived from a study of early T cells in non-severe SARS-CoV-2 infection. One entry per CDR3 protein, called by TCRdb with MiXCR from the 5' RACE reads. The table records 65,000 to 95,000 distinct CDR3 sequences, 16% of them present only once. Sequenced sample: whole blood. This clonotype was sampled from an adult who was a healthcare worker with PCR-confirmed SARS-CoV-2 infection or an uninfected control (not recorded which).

The CDR3 sequence: CASSHRDRDYGYTF. The CDR3 DNA is TGTGCCAGCAGCCACCGGGACAGGGACTATGGCTACACCTTC. The chain employs TRBV5-4 and TRBJ1-2, with 9 bases fitting TRBD1. CDR1 is SGHNT, CDR2 YYREEE, per germline (reference sequence). The V segment lost 4 bases and the J segment 3 bases; nucleotides outside the gene matches: 4. The CDR3 consists of 14 residues.